The subject of this entry is one T cell receptor beta chain. These data come from a study of identical twins. The V end lost 6 bases, the J end lost 6 bases, and 21 bases lay between the germline ends. This CDR3 is built from 15 residues. TCRdb re-analysed the 5' RACE reads in MiXCR, keeping a single row per CDR3 protein. The data show about 520,000 distinct CDR3 sequences, 20% to 25% seen once. These data also formed part of another study, on T cells expressing NK-cell markers.

The V and J genes are TRBV12-3 or TRBV12-4 and TRBJ2-7; D is ambiguous. This sequence was found in a woman younger than 35 in good health. Input material: CD4+ T cells sorted from blood. Here the CDR3 reads CASRPVRTQDLEQYF. The CDR3 region has the DNA TGTGCCAGCAGGCCCGTCAGGACCCAAGATCTCGAGCAGTACTTC.